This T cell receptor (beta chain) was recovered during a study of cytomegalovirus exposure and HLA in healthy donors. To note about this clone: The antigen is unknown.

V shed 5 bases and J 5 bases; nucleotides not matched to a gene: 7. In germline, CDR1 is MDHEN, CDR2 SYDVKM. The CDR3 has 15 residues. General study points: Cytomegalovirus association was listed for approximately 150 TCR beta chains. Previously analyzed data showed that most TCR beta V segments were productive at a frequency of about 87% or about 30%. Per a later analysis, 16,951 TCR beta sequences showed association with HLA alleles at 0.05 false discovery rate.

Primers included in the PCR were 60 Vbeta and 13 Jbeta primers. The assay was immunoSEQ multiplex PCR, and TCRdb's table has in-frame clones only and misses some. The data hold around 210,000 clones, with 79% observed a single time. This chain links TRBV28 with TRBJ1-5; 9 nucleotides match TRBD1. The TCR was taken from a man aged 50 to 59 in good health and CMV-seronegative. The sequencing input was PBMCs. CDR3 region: CASSPLHRGHQPQHF. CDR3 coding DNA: TGTGCCAGCAGTCCGCTCCACAGGGGGCATCAGCCCCAGCATTTT.